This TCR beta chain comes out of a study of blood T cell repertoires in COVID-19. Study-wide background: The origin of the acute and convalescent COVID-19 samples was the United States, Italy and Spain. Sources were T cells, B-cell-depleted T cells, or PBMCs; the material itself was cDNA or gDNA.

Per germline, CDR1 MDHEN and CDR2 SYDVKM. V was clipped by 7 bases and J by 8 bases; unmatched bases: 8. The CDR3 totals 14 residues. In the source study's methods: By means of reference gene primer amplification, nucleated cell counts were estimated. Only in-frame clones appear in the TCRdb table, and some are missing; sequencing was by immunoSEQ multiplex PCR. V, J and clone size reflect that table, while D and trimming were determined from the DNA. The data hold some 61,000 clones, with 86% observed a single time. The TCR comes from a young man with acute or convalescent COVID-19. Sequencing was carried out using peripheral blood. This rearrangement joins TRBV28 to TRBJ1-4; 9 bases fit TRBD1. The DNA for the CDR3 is TGTGCCAGCAAGGGACAGGGAGCGTGGGAAAAACTGTTTTTT. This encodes CASKGQGAWEKLFF. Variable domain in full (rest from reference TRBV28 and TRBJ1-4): DVKVTQSSRYLVKRTGEKVFLECVQDMDHENMFWYRQDPGLGLRLIYFSYDVKMKEKGDIPEGYSVSREKKERFSLILESASTNQTSMYLCASKGQGAWEKLFFGSGTQLSVL.